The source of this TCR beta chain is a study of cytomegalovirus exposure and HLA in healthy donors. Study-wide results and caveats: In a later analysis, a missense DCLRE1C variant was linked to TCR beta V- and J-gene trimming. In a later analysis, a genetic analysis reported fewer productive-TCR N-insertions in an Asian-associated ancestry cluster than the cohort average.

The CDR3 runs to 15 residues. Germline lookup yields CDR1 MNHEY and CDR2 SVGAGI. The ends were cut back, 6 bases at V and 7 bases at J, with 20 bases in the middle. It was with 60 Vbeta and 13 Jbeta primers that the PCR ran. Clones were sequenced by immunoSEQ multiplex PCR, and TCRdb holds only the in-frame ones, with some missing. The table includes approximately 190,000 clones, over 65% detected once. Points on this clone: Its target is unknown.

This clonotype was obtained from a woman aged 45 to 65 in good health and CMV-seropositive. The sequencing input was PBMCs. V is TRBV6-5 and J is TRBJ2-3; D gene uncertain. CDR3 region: CASSRSLAVPNTQYF. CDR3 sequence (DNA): TGTGCCAGCAGCCGATCTTTAGCCGTCCCGAATACGCAGTATTTT.